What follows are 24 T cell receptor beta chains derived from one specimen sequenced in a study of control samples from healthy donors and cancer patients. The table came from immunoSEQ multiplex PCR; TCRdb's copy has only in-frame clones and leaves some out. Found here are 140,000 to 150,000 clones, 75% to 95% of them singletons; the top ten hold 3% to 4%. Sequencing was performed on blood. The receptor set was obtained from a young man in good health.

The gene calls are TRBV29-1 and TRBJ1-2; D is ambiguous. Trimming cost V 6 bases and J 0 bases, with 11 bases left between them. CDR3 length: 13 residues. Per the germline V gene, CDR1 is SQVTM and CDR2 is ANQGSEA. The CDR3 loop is CSVTDGPNYGYTF. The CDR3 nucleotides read TGCAGCGTCACGGACGGACCTAACTATGGCTACACCTTC.

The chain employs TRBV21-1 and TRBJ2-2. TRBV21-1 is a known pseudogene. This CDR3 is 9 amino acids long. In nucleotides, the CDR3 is TGCATGGGGATCGGGGAGCTGTTTTTT. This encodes CMGIGELFF.

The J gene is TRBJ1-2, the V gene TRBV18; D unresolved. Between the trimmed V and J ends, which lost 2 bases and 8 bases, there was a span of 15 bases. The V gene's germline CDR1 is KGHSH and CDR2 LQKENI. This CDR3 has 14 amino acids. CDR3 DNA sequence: TGTGCCAGCTCACCAGCGGGAGGAAGAGGGGGCTACACCTTC. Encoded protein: CASSPAGGRGGYTF.

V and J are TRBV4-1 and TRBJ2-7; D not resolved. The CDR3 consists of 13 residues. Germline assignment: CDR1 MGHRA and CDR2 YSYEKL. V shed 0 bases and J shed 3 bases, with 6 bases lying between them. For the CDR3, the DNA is TGCGCCAGCAGCCAAGAGGTCAACTACGAGCAGTACTTC. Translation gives CASSQEVNYEQYF.

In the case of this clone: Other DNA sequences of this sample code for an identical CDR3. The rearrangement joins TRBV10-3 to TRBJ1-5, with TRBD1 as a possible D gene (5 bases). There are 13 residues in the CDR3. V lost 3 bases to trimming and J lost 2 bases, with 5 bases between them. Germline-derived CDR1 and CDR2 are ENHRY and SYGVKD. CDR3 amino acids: CAISDRGNQPQHF. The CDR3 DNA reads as TGTGCCATCAGTGACAGGGGCAATCAGCCCCAGCATTTT.

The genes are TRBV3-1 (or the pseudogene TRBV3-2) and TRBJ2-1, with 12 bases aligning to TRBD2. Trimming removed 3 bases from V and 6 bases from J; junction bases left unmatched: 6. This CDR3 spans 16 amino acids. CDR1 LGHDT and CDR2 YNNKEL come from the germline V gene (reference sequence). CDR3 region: CASSHLTSGGTNEQFF. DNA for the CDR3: TGTGCCAGCAGCCACCTCACTAGCGGGGGGACCAATGAGCAGTTCTTC.

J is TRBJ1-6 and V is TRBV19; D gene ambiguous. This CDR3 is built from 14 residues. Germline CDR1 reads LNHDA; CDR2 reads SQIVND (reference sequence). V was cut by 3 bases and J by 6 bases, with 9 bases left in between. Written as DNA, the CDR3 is TGTGCCAGTAGTATCGGTGGGGTTAATTCACCCCTCCACTTT. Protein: CASSIGGVNSPLHF.

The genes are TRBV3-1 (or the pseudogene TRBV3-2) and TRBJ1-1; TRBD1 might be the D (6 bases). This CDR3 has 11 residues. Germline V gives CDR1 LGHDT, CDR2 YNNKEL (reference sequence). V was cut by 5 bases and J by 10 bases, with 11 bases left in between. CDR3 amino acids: CASSTDRRAFF. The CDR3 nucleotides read TGTGCCAGCAGCACGGACAGACGAGCTTTCTTT.

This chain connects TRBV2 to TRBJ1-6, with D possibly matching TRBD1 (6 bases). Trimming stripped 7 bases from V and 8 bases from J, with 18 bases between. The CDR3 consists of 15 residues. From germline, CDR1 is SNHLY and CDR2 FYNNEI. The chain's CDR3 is CASIWTQGGDSPLHF. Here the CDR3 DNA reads TGTGCCAGCATCTGGACACAGGGTGGAGATTCACCCCTCCACTTT.

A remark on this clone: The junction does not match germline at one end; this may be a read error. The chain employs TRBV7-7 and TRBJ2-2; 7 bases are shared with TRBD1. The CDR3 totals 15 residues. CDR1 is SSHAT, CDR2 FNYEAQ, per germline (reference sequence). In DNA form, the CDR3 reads TGTGCCAGCAGCTTAGGCAGGGGGAACAGCGGGGAGCTGTTTTTT. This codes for CASSLGRGNSGELFF.

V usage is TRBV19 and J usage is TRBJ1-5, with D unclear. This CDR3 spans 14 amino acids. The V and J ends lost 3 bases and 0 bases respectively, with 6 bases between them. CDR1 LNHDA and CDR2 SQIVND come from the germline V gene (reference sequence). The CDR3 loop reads CASSIQLSNQPQHF. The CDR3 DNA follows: TGTGCCAGTAGTATCCAACTTAGCAATCAGCCCCAGCATTTT. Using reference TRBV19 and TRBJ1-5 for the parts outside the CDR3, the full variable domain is DGGITQSPKYLFRKEGQNVTLSCEQNLNHDAMYWYRQDPGQGLRLIYYSQIVNDFQKGDIAEGYSVSREKKESFPLTVTSAQKNPTAFYLCASSIQLSNQPQHFGDGTRLSIL.

CDR3 sequence (DNA): TGTGCCAGCAGTGACCTAGCGGATTACAATGAGCAGTTCTTC. Residues: CASSDLADYNEQFF. V usage is TRBV2 and J usage is TRBJ2-1; 7 nucleotides line up with TRBD2. This CDR3 is 14 amino acids long. Trimming at V came to 3 bases and at J to 4 bases, leaving 3 bases not matched to a gene. Germline V CDR1 and CDR2: SNHLY, FYNNEI.

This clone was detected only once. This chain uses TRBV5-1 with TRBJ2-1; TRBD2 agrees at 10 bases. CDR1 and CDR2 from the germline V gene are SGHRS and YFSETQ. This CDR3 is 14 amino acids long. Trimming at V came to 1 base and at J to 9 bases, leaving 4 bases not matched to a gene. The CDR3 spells CASSLTAGGLEQFF. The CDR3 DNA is TGCGCCAGCAGCTTGACAGCGGGGGGGCTTGAGCAGTTCTTC.

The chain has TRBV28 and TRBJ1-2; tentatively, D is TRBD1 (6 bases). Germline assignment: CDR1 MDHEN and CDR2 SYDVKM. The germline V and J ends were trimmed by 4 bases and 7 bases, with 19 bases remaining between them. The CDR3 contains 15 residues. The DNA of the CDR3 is TGTGCCAGCAGTTCTCCACCTGTGAGGACAGCTGGCTACACCTTC. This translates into CASSSPPVRTAGYTF.

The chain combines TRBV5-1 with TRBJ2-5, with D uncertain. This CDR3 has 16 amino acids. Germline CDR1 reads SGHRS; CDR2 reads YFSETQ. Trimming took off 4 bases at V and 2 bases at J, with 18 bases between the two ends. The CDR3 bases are TGCGCCAGCAGCCCGACCGGGTGGATCGGACAAGAGACCCAGTACTTC. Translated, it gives CASSPTGWIGQETQYF.

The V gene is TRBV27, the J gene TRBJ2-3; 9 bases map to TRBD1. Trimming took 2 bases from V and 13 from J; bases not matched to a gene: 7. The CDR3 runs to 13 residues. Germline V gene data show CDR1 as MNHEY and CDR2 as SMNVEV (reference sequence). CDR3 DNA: TGTGCCAGCAGTTTAGGGCCGGGACAGGGCAAGTATTTT. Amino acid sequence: CASSLGPGQGKYF.

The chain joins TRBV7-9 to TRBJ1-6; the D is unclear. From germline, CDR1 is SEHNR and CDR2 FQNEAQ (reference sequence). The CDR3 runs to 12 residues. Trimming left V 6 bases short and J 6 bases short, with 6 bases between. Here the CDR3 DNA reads TGTGCCAGCAGGTACACTAATTCACCCCTCCACTTT. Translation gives CASRYTNSPLHF.

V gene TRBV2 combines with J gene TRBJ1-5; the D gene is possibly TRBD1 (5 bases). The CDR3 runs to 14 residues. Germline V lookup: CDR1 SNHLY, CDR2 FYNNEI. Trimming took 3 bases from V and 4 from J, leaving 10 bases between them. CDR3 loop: CASSEGSGNQPQHF. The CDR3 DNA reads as TGTGCCAGCAGTGAGGGGTCAGGGAATCAGCCCCAGCATTTT. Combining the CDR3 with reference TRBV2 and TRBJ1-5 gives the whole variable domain EPEVTQTPSHQVTQMGQEVILRCVPISNHLYFYWYRQILGQKVEFLVSFYNNEISEKSEIFDDQFSVERPDGSNFTLKIRSTKLEDSAMYFCASSEGSGNQPQHFGDGTRLSIL.

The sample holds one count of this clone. Written as DNA, the CDR3 is TGTGCCAGCTCACCAACAGTTAGCAATCAGCCCCAGCATTTT. It is translated as CASSPTVSNQPQHF. The J gene is TRBJ1-5, the V gene TRBV18, with no clear D. The length of the CDR3 is 14 residues. The germline V and J ends were trimmed by 2 bases and 0 bases, with 5 bases remaining between them. Germline CDR1 reads KGHSH; CDR2 reads LQKENI.

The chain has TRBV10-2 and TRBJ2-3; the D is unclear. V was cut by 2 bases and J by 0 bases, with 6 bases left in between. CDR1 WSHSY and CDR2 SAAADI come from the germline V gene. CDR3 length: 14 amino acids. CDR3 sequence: CASSEQLSTDTQYF. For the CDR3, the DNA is TGCGCCAGCAGTGAGCAGCTGAGCACAGATACGCAGTATTTT.

The CDR3 loop is CASSFRGEGTEAFF. The DNA for the CDR3 is TGTGCCAGTAGTTTCAGGGGAGAGGGCACTGAAGCTTTCTTT. The chain employs TRBV19 and TRBJ1-1; the D gene is possibly TRBD1 (6 bases). The V and J ends lost 5 bases and 4 bases respectively, with 14 bases between them. This CDR3 is 14 amino acids long. Germline CDR1 and CDR2: LNHDA and SQIVND (reference sequence).

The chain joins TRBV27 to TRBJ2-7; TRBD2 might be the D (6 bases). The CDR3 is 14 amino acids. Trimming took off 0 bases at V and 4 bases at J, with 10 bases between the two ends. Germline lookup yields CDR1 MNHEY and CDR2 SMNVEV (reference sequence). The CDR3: CASSLSAGLYEQYF. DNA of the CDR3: TGTGCCAGCAGTTTATCTGCGGGGTTGTACGAGCAGTACTTC.

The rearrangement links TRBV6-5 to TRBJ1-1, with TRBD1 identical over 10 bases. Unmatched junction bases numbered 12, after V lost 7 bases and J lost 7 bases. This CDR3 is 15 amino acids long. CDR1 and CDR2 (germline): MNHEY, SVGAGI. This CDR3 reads CASKQQGTGEGEAFF. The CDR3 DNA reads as TGTGCCAGCAAACAACAGGGGACAGGGGAAGGTGAAGCTTTCTTT.

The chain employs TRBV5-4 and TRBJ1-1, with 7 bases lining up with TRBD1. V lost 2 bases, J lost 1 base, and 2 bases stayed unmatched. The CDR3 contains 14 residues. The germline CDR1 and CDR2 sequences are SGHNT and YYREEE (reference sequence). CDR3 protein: CASSFRGGNTEAFF. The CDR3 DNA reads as TGTGCCAGCAGCTTCAGGGGGGGGAACACTGAAGCTTTCTTT.